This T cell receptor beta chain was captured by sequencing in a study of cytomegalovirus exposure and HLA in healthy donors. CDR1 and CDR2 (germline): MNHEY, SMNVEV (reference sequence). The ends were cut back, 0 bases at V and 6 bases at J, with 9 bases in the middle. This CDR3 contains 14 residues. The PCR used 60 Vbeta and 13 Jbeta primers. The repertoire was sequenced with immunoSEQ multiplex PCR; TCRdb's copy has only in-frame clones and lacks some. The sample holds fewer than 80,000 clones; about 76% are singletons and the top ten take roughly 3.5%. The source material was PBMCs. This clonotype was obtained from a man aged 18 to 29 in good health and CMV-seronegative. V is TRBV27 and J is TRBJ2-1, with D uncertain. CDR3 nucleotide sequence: TGTGCCAGCAGTTTATCTGGAGTTGGCAATGAGCAGTTCTTC. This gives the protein CASSLSGVGNEQFF.